Following are 6 T cell receptor beta chains from one sample sequenced in a study of cytomegalovirus exposure and HLA in healthy donors. Sequenced by immunoSEQ multiplex PCR; TCRdb stores in-frame clones only, minus some. The sample records 120,000 to 150,000 clones, 86% being singletons. The sequenced sample consisted of PBMCs. The origin of the receptors is a man aged 18 to 30 in good health and CMV-seronegative.

The V call is TRBV9, the J call TRBJ2-1; 7 positions match TRBD2. Germline CDR1 reads SGDLS; CDR2 reads YYNGEE. V shed 3 bases and J 0 bases; nucleotides not matched to a gene: 3. This CDR3 spans 15 amino acids. The chain's CDR3 is CASSAAGSSYNEQFF. The CDR3 region has the DNA TGTGCCAGCAGCGCAGCGGGAAGCTCCTACAATGAGCAGTTCTTC.

V and J are TRBV18 and TRBJ2-7; D possibly corresponds to TRBD2 (7 bases). Germline lookup yields CDR1 KGHSH and CDR2 LQKENI. The CDR3 runs 15 residues. Trimming took 3 bases from V and 2 from J, leaving 14 bases between them. In nucleotides, the CDR3 is TGTGCCAGCTCACCGGGGGGGCACAGAACCTACGAGCAGTACTTC. Protein sequence: CASSPGGHRTYEQYF.

The chain employs TRBV7-9 and TRBJ1-3; D gene ambiguous. V lost 2 bases and J lost 0, with 8 bases in between. Germline CDR1 reads SEHNR; CDR2 reads FQNEAQ (reference sequence). This CDR3 region has 15 residues. The DNA for the CDR3 is TGTGCCAGCAGCTTACTGCCCTACTCTGGAAACACCATATATTTT. Its translation: CASSLLPYSGNTIYF. Filled out from reference TRBV7-9 and TRBJ1-3, the complete variable domain reads DTGVSQNPRHKITKRGQNVTFRCDPISEHNRLYWYRQTLGQGPEFLTYFQNEAQLEKSRLLSDRFSAERPKGSFSTLEIQRTEQGDSAMYLCASSLLPYSGNTIYFGEGSWLTVV.

The rearrangement uses TRBV9 and TRBJ1-1, with TRBD1 identical over 9 bases. This CDR3 is built from 15 residues. With 0 bases clipped from V and 3 bases from J, the junction kept 3 bases outside the gene matches. Looked up from germline, CDR1 is SGDLS and CDR2 is YYNGEE. CDR3 in DNA: TGTGCCAGCAGCGTAGCTAGGGACAGGGACACTGAAGCTTTCTTT. Amino acids: CASSVARDRDTEAFF.

This clone was recorded once. V is TRBV10-3 and J is TRBJ1-1; TRBD1 aligns across 7 bases. The CDR3 covers 15 residues. The germline V gene has CDR1 ENHRY and CDR2 SYGVKD. V trimming: 0 bases; J trimming: 6 bases; junction bases outside the gene matches: 7. The CDR3 coding sequence is TGTGCCATCAGTGAGTCGATAGGGGGCCGCTCTGAAGCTTTCTTT. This gives the protein CAISESIGGRSEAFF.

This clone has a single count. The chain carries TRBV7-9 and TRBJ1-2; D may be TRBD1 (6 bases). CDR1 and CDR2 from the germline V gene are SEHNR and FQNEAQ (reference sequence). The CDR3 runs to 15 residues. Trimming removed 6 bases at V and 6 bases at J, with 20 bases between. The CDR3 nucleotides read TGTGCCAGCAGTCTTACGGGGGGCTCATACGATGGCTACACCTTC. It codes for CASSLTGGSYDGYTF.